This T cell receptor (beta chain) was sequenced in a study of glioma-infiltrating T cells after dendritic cell vaccination. Study as a whole: The vaccine used monocyte-derived dendritic cells pulsed overnight with autologous tumor lysate.

Study-level points and caveats: No direct clonality-survival link was found; a diverse polyclonal response may matter.

Primers: 60 V beta forward and 13 J beta reverse. Repertoires were generated with immunoSEQ multiplex PCR, while TCRdb's copy carries only in-frame clones and drops some. In the table there are tens of thousands of clones, roughly 87% of which are singletons. Stated time point: after dendritic cell vaccination, including at tumor progression/relapse. This clone occurred a few times. Antigen: not known. The sequence was collected from a human donor with glioblastoma. The sequencing used blood, collected after dendritic cell vaccination.

CDR3 region: CASSFFTGTGISYGYTF. The CDR3 DNA sequence: TGTGCCAGCAGTTTCTTCACCGGGACAGGGATAAGCTATGGCTACACCTTC. The chain has TRBV7-9 and TRBJ1-2; 9 bases are a match to TRBD1. With V trimmed by 6 bases and J by 4 bases, 15 bases remained unmatched. Germline V gives CDR1 SEHNR, CDR2 FQNEAQ (reference sequence). The CDR3 is made up of 17 amino acids.